The entry that follows covers one T cell receptor beta chain sequence. Its antigen is not identified. Sequenced material consisted of expressed TCRB transcripts (all of the isolated RNA was reverse transcribed). Generated by immunoSEQ multiplex PCR, the TCRdb table keeps only in-frame clones and is missing some. This sample yields 95,000 to 110,000 clones, of which about 26% are seen a single time; approximately 0.5% belongs to the top ten. The data stem from a study of beta chain features in type 1 diabetes. Deletions cut 0 bases from V and 11 bases from J, with 11 bases between. In germline, CDR1 is LNHDA, CDR2 SQIVND (reference sequence). This CDR3 is 13 amino acids long. Study outcomes and limitations: Moderate yet significant TCRB CDR3 shortening was seen in Type 1 diabetes patients in all four CD4+ subsets.

Sequenced material: central memory CD4+ T cells from blood. This chain uses TRBV19 with TRBJ2-1; tentatively, D is TRBD1 (6 bases). This receptor was obtained from a woman in her late teens or twenties with type 1 diabetes. The CDR3 loop is CASSIDRDTQQFF. For the CDR3, the DNA is TGTGCCAGTAGTATAGATCGGGACACACAGCAGTTCTTC.